The 2 T cell receptor beta chains below come from one sample, sequenced in a study of early stage breast cancer tumors. The assay was immunoSEQ multiplex PCR, and TCRdb's table has in-frame clones only and misses some. This table holds about 21,000 clones, roughly 76% found once. The sample consisted of blood. Every receptor here comes from a person aged 55 to 70 with breast cancer.

The chain links TRBV7-6 to TRBJ2-2; TRBD1 is a possible D gene (6 bases). The V and J ends lost 4 bases and 0 bases respectively, with 9 bases between them. Germline V gives CDR1 SGHVS, CDR2 FNYEAQ. The CDR3 is made up of 15 amino acids. For the CDR3, the DNA is TGTGCCAGCAGCTCCAGGGGAACGAACACCGGGGAGCTGTTTTTT. It codes for CASSSRGTNTGELFF.

This chain connects TRBV11-3 to TRBJ2-7; 8 nucleotides line up with TRBD1. This CDR3 has 15 amino acids. V lost 0 bases to trimming and J lost 3 bases; unmatched junction nucleotides: 4. Germline CDR1 SGHNT, CDR2 YENEEA. The chain's CDR3 is CASSLDGQGGYEQYF. CDR3 coding DNA: TGTGCCAGCAGCTTAGACGGACAGGGTGGCTACGAGCAGTACTTC.